This note documents a single T cell receptor beta chain sequence. Its antigen remains unidentified. The germline V gene encodes CDR1 ENHRY and CDR2 SYGVKD. V was cut by 8 bases and J by 5 bases, with 12 bases left in between. CDR3 length equals 12 residues. This record belongs to a study of T-cell reconstitution after alpha-beta-depleted transplantation in children. As it was prepared, the TCRbeta library received unique molecular identifiers. One entry per CDR3 protein results from TCRdb running MiXCR on the PCR reads. Here the sample spans about a million distinct CDR3 sequences, under 30% being singletons. Study observations and caveats: After one year, T-cell counts and TCRbeta diversity mostly came from new T cells. Surviving recipient T cells and thymic progenitors accounted for the high day-60 TCRbeta diversity observed in some patients. The origin of alpha-beta T cells about two months after transplant was reportedly several hundred expanded graft clones.

This TCR came from a boy in the first two years of life who had a stem cell transplant for SCID, so the T cells may come from the graft donor. Sequenced here: PBMCs, mostly from graft donor cells, sampled 360 days after TCRalphabeta/CD19-depleted stem cell transplant. This rearrangement joins TRBV10-3 to TRBJ1-2; D ambiguous. DNA of the CDR3: TGTGCCATCGCACCTACCGGATATGGCTACACCTTC. Translating it yields CAIAPTGYGYTF.